A selection of T cell receptor beta chains follows, all from one sample in a study of metastatic and nonmetastatic thyroid tumors. TCRdb re-clonotyped the PCR reads via MiXCR. In the table there are over 30,000 clones, 7% to 9% of which are singletons. Specimen: blood. Receptor source: a female donor with papillary thyroid cancer or a benign thyroid nodule (not recorded which). Some clones in this sample may be carry-over from other donors' samples. The CDR3 runs from the conserved cysteine through the conserved F or W. D genes are given only for firm matches. Size tells how often a clone was seen, or its class if it is expanded.

D	J	V	size	DNA	CDR3
.	TRBJ2-5	TRBV20-1	few	TGCAGTGCTAGCCGCGGGCAGCTTCAAGAGACCCAGTACTTC	CSASRGQLQETQYF
TRBD1	TRBJ1-2	TRBV20-1	many	TGCAGTGCTAGAGATCAAGGGAAGGGGGCGACGACCTTC	CSARDQGKGATTF
TRBD1	TRBJ1-1	TRBV4-1	many	TGCGCCAGCAGCCCTGTACAGGGGGCACACACTGAAGCTTTCTTT	CASSPVQGAHTEAFF
TRBD2	TRBJ2-1	TRBV20-1	few	TGCAGTGCGTCGACTAGCGGGAGGGCAAACTACAATGAGCAGTTCTTC	CSASTSGRANYNEQFF
.	TRBJ2-6	TRBV3-1	many	TGTGCCAGCAGCCCCTCCGGCCCTGGGGCCAACGTCCTGACTTTC	CASSPSGPGANVLTF
.	TRBJ1-6	TRBV27	few	TGTACCAGCAGTTTCGGAGACAGTGTGGCACCCCTCCACTTT	CTSSFGDSVAPLHF
TRBD1	TRBJ2-5	TRBV6-1	many	TGTGCCAGCAGTGAAGCCGACAGGGAAGAGACCCAGTACTTC	CASSEADREETQYF
.	TRBJ2-1	TRBV5-1	many	TGCGCCAGCAGCCCGGGTTGGCTAGTGGATGAGCAGTTCTTC	CASSPGWLVDEQFF
TRBD1	TRBJ1-4	TRBV27	many	TGTGCCAGCAGTTTAGGCCTTCCGGGACAGGGGGCAAACTCTGAAAAACTGTTTTTT	CASSLGLPGQGANSEKLFF
TRBD1	TRBJ1-5	TRBV12-3/TRBV12-4	many	TGTGCCAGCAGCATTGACAGGGGTCAGCCCCAGCATTTT	CASSIDRGQPQHF
.	TRBJ2-7	TRBV18	many	TGTGCCAGCTCACCTAATAGGGGGGGGGCCTCCTACGAGCAGTACTTC	CASSPNRGGASYEQYF
.	TRBJ2-2	TRBV7-2	many	TGTGCCAGCAGCCATGGTTTAGGTACCGGGGAGCTGTTTTTT	CASSHGLGTGELFF
.	TRBJ2-7	TRBV3-1	many	TGTGCCAGCAGCCAAGATCGTCTAAGGGAAGACTCCTACGAGCAGTACTTC	CASSQDRLREDSYEQYF
TRBD1	TRBJ1-2	TRBV5-1	many	TGCGCCAGCAGCTTTCGGGGGACAGGTTCCGGCCACACCTTC	CASSFRGTGSGHTF